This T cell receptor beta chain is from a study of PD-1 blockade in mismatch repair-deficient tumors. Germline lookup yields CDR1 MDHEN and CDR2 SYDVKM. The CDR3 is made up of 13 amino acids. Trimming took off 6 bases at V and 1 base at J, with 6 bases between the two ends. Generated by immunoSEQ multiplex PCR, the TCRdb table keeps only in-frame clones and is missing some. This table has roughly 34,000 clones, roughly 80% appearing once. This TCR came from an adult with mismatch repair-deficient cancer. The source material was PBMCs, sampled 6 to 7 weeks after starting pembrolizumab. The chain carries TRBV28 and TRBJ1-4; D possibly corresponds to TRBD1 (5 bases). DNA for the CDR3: TGTGCCAGCAGGGGGCTAACTAATGAAAAACTGTTTTTT. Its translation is CASRGLTNEKLFF.